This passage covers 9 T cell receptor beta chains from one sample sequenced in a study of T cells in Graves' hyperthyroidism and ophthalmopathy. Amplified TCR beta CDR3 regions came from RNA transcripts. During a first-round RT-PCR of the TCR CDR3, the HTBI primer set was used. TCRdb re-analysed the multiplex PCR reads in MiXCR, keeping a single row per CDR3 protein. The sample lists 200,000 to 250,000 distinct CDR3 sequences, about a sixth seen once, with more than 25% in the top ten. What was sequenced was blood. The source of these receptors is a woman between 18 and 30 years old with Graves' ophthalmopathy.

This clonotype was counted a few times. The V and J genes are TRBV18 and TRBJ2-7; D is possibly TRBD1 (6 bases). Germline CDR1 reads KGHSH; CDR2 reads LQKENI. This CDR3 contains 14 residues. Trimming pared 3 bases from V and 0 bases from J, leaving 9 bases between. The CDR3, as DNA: TGTGCCAGCTCACCGGGACACGGCTCCTACGAGCAGTACTTC. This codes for CASSPGHGSYEQYF.

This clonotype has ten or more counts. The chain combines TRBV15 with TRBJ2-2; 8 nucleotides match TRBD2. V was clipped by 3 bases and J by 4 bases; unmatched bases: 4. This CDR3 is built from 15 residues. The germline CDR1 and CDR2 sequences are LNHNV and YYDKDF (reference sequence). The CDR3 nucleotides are TGTGCCACCAGCAGGCGGGAGGAGGGCACCGGGGAGCTGTTTTTT. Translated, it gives CATSRREEGTGELFF.

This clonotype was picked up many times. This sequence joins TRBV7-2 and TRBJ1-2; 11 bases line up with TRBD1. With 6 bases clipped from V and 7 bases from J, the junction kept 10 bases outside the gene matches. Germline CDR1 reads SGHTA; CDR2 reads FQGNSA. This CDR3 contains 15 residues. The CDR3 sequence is CASSGRTGGVGGYTF. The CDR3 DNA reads TGTGCCAGCAGTGGACGGACAGGGGGCGTGGGTGGCTACACCTTC.

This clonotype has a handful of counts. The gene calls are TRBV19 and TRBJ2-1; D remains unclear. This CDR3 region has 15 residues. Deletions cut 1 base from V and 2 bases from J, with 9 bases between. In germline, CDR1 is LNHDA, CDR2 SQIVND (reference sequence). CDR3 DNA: TGTGCCAGTAGTATAGGGGGTTCCCCCTACAATGAGCAGTTCTTC. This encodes CASSIGGSPYNEQFF. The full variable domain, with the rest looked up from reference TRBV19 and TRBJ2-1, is DGGITQSPKYLFRKEGQNVTLSCEQNLNHDAMYWYRQDPGQGLRLIYYSQIVNDFQKGDIAEGYSVSREKKESFPLTVTSAQKNPTAFYLCASSIGGSPYNEQFFGPGTRLTVL.

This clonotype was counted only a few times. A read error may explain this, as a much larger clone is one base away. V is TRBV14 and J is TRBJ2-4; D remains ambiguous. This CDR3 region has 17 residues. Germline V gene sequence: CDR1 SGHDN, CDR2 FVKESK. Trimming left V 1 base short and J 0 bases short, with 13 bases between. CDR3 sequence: CASSQASALLAKNIQYF. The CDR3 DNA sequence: TGTGCCAGCAGCCAAGCTTCAGCTTTACTAGCCAAAAACATTCAGTACTTC.

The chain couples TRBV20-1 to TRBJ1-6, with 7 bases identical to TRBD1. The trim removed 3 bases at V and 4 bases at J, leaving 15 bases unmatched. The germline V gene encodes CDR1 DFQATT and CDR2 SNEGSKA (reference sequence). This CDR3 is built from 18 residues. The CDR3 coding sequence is TGCAGTGCTAGCCGACAGGCGACAGGGAGAGATTATAATTCACCCCTCCACTTT. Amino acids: CSASRQATGRDYNSPLHF.

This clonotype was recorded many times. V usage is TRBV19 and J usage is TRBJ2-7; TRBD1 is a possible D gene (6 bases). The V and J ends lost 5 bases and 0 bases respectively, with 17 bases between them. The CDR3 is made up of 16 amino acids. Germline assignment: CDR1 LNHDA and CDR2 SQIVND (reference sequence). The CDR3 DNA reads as TGTGCCAGTAGTCCGGGACACCTTGCGAGCTCCTACGAGCAGTACTTC. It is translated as CASSPGHLASSYEQYF.

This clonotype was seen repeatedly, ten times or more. CDR3 amino acids: CASGALGRGYTF. CDR3 nucleotide sequence: TGTGCTAGTGGTGCCCTCGGGCGTGGCTACACCTTC. The rearrangement uses TRBV12-5 and TRBJ1-2; D is unclear. V lost 5 bases and J 7 bases, leaving 11 bases between the germline ends. This CDR3 comprises 12 residues. The germline CDR1 and CDR2 sequences are LGHNT and FRNRAP.

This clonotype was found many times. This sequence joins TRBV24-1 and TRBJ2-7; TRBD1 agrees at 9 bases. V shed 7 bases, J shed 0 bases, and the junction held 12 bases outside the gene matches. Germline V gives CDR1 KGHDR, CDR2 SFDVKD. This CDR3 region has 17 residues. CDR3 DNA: TGTGCCACCAGCCCCTCCCCGGGGGACAGGGACTCCTACGAGCAGTACTTC. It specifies CATSPSPGDRDSYEQYF.